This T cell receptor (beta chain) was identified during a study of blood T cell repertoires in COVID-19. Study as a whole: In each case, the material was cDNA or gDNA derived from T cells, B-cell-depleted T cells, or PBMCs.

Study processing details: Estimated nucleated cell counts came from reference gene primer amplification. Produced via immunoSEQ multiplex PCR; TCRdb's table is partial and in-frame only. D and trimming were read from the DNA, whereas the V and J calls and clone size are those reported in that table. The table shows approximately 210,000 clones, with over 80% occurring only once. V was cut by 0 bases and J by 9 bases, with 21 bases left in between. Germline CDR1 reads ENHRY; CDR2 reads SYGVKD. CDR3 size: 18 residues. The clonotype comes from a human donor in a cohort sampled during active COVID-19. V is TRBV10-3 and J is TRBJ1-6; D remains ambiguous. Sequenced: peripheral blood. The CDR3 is CAISESMWRQVRSSPLHF. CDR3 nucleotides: TGTGCCATCAGTGAGTCGATGTGGAGGCAGGTCAGAAGTTCACCCCTCCACTTT.